The entry below describes one TCR beta chain. This clone has only one observation. Its antigen has not been determined. Base quality data are lacking; no much larger clone is found one base away. This sample stems from a study of shared clonotypes between healthy human individuals (dated by TCRdb to 2018 to 2021). At the level of the whole study: Three men and a couple of women, aged 18 to 49 years, made up the cohort. For each donor, CD4 naive and CD4 memory were each given three plates, CD8 naive was given two plates, and CD8 memory was given one plate. Blood TCR repertoires of five healthy adults were deeply sequenced to estimate repertoire size and the extent of clonotype sharing between individuals. To increase sequencing depth and limit assay-specific biases, TCR repertoire library preparation and sequencing were carried out by different laboratories using diverse techniques. Between about 0.85 and 8.9 billion PBMCs per donor were obtained by leukapheresis. Results the study describes overall, beyond this receptor: Naive subsets generally had larger estimated clonotype richness than memory subsets. Rarefaction of sorted-subset datasets indicated incomplete sequencing despite the large sequencing depth. Sampling was restricted to blood, and TCR repertoires in tissue are likely to differ from TCR repertoires in blood. Across several donors, about 5.2% of naive CD4, 3% to 3.5% of naive CD8, under 2.5% of memory CD4, and under 0.45% of memory CD8 clonotypes were shared. Based on pairwise subsampling, the degree of clonotype sharing among donors was expected to be affected by sequencing depth. Because the study included a small number of donors, the genetic and exposure-history diversity represented was limited. Compared with non-shared clonotypes, the clonotypes found in all four sorted-subset donors had higher generation probabilities.

Healthy HIV-negative adults with no recently reported acute infections or vaccinations were included as donors. Every donor was a Caucasian adult living in Nashville, Tennessee, USA. CD4+ T cells were enriched by magnetic negative selection, after which naive cells were positively selected on CD45RA and the negative fraction was taken as the memory subset. After blood collection by leukapheresis, PBMCs were isolated using Ficoll-Histopaque density gradient centrifugation and then cryopreserved in the vapor phase of liquid nitrogen. Purity and quantity of every magnetically sorted T cell population were checked by analytical flow cytometry. Genomic DNA was isolated from every sorted fraction and measured by UV absorbance on a Nanodrop 2000c. Using the deep immunoSEQ assay, TCR CDR3 regions were amplified from genomic DNA by multiplex PCR. Extracted genomic DNA from each cell subset was distributed evenly across all wells of several immunoSEQ 96-well plates, and each plate was treated as a replicate. For sorted subsets, 150 to 200 ng genomic DNA, equal to some 30,000 T cell genomes, was loaded into each replicate PCR. Purified libraries were measured with a Qubit 3.0 fluorometer, size-checked on a Bioanalyzer 2100, and measured again with the KAPA Library Quantification kit. A separate single-read 150-cycle Illumina NextSeq 550 flow cell was used to sequence each immunoSEQ 96-well plate. The original pipeline was this. Because the immunoSEQ output held only junctional sequences and lacked quality scores, the filtering could not match the filtering applied to full-length reads. Sequences were annotated with PyIR, a Python wrapper for IgBLAST v1.9, using IMGT germline references to assign V/J genes and CDR3. Reads were removed for weak V/J assignments (E-value above 1e-6), missing CDR3, stop codons, out-of-frame junctions, or ambiguous translated residues. A V3J clonotype was defined by an identical inferred V gene, J gene, and CDR3 amino acid sequence. To compute the percentage overlap between repertoires, the number of shared unique clonotypes was divided by the size of the smaller repertoire. Three approaches were used to assess repertoire richness: RTK rarefaction, the Chao1 estimator, and Recon v2.1 estimates of unobserved clonotypes. Generation probabilities for all TCRbeta clonotypes obtained by the gDNA method from four donors were computed using OLGA. TCRdb limited this immuneACCESS table to in-frame rearrangements with V and J called. A share of clones is missing; checked studies link under half to unresolved V genes, and the rest is unexplained. Clone size and the V and J calls come from that table; the DNA yielded D and trimming. This sample lists a few million clones; less than 95% were detected once. Jointly, the top ten make up about 0.36% of the sample.

Between the V and J ends, shortened by 5 bases and 0 bases respectively, the junction contains 13 bases. Including the terminal cysteine and phenylalanine, the CDR3 comprises 15 residues. Solely the CDR3 DNA is kept, with 45 bases framed from the first base. CDR1 and CDR2 are read off the germline V gene (reference sequence) as LNHDA and SQIVND. This clonotype was obtained from a man younger than 30 in good health. Some clones in this sample may be carry-over from other donors' samples. Rearrangement joined TRBV19 to TRBJ1-1; the D gene is possibly TRBD1, with 5 bases matching. Sequenced sample: naive CD4+ T cells from PBMCs. Per the publication, the cell subset or site label means: CD45RA+ positively selected. The nucleotides read TGTGCCAGTAGTCTGCGTCAGGGACTGAACACTGAAGCTTTCTTT. Its protein product is CASSLRQGLNTEAFF.